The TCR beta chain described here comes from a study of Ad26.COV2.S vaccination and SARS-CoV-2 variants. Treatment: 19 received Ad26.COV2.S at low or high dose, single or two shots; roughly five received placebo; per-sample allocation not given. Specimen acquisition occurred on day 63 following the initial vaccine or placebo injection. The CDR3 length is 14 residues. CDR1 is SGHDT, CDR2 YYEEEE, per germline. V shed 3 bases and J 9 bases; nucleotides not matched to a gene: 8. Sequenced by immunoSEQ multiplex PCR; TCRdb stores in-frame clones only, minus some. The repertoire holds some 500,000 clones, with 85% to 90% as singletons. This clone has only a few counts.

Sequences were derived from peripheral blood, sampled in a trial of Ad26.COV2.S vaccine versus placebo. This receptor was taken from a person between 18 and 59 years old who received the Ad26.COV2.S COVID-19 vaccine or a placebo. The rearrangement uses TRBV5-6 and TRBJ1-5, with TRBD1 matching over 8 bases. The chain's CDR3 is CASSSATGGGPQHF. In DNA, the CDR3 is TGTGCCAGCAGCTCAGCCACAGGGGGAGGGCCCCAGCATTTT.